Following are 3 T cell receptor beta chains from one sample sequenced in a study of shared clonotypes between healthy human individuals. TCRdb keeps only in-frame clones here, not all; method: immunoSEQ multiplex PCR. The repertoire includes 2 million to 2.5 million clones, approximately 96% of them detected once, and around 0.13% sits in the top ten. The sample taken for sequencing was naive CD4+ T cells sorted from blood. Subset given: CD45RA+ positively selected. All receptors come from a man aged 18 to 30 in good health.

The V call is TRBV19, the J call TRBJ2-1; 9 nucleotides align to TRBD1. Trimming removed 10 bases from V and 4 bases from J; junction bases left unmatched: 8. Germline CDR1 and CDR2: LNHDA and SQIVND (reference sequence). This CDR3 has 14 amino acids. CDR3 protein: CATEDRGGYNEQFF. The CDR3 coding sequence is TGTGCCACCGAGGACAGGGGCGGTTACAATGAGCAGTTCTTC.

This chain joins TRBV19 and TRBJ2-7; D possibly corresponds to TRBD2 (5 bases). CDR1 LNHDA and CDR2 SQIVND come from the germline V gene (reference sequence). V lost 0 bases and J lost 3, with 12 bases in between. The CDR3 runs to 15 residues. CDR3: CASSIELVGSYEQYF. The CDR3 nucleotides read TGTGCCAGTAGTATAGAACTGGTTGGGAGCTACGAGCAGTACTTC.

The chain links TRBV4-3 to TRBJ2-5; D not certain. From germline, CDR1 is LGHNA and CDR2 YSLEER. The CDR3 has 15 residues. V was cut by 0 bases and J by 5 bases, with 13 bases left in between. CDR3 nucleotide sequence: TGCGCCAGCAGCCAAGAGGTCACAACTGGGGAGACCCAGTACTTC. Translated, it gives CASSQEVTTGETQYF.